This T cell receptor (beta chain) was recovered during a study of blood T cell repertoires in COVID-19. As originally analysed: Reference gene primers were amplified, and this amplification served to estimate nucleated cell counts. Sequencing was performed with immunoSEQ multiplex PCR; in TCRdb, only in-frame clones are kept and a portion is missing. The DNA gave D and trimming, while V, J and clone size come from that table. The repertoire holds about 160,000 clones, with 86% as singletons. The sequence derives from a woman in her 70s with acute or convalescent COVID-19. The sample taken for sequencing was peripheral blood.

The CDR3 DNA is TGTGCCAGCAGTACTCACCTAAGCGGGAGAGCACCAGATACGCAGTATTTT. Amino acids: CASSTHLSGRAPDTQYF. The V call is TRBV6-2 or TRBV6-3, the J call TRBJ2-3; TRBD2 agrees at 8 bases. The V gene's germline CDR1 is MNHEY and CDR2 SVGEGT. Unmatched junction bases numbered 14, after V lost 5 bases and J lost 4 bases. This CDR3 spans 17 amino acids.